Below, 3 T cell receptor beta chains from the same sample are listed, as sequenced in a study of glioma-infiltrating T cells. The iRepertoire nested amplicon-rescue multiplex PCR amplified TCR alpha and beta CDR3s from RNA. Each CDR3 protein gets one entry after TCRdb re-called the multiplex PCR reads with MiXCR. The sample records 93,000 or so distinct CDR3 sequences, 29% being singletons. Sequencing used glioma tissue, nonneoplastic brain tissue, or PBMCs (not recorded which). Receptor source: a human donor with low-grade glioma or glioblastoma, undergoing nonglioma brain surgery, or in good health (not recorded which).

The chain combines TRBV7-9 with TRBJ1-1; no clear D gene. V was shortened by 4 bases and J by 8 bases, with 14 bases between the two germline ends. The length of the CDR3 is 13 residues. The germline CDR1 and CDR2 sequences are SEHNR and FQNEAQ (reference sequence). The CDR3, as DNA: TGTGCCAGCAGCTCCTACTCCAGGTTCGAAGCTTTCTTT. Protein: CASSSYSRFEAFF.

V is TRBV9 and J is TRBJ2-1; 7 bases align to TRBD2. The CDR3 contains 12 residues. V shed 1 base, J shed 11 bases, and the junction held 3 bases outside the gene matches. Germline assignment: CDR1 SGDLS and CDR2 YYNGEE. In nucleotides, the CDR3 is TGTGCCAGCAGCGTATGGGGGGGACAGCAGTTCTTC. It encodes CASSVWGGQQFF.

Note on this clonotype: A much more abundant neighbour one base away suggests this may be a read error. CDR3 coding DNA: TGCAGTGCTAGCCGGGGCTTCTTCTCCTACGAGCAGTACTTC. Translated: CSASRGFFSYEQYF. The chain is built from TRBV20-1 and TRBJ2-7; D tentatively reads TRBD1 or TRBD2 (5 bases each). This CDR3 region has 14 residues. V lost 3 bases to trimming and J lost 0 bases, with 12 bases between them. CDR1 is DFQATT and CDR2 is SNEGSKA in the germline V gene (reference sequence).